The 23 T cell receptor beta chains below all came from one sample that was sequenced in a study of T cell repertoires in cytomegalovirus infection. TCRdb redid the calling of the reads with MiXCR, one entry per CDR3 protein. The sample yields 200,000 or so distinct CDR3 sequences, 28% seen once. The sequenced sample was PBMCs. The origin of the receptors is a human donor in good health (CMV status not recorded). Some clones in this sample may be carry-over from other donors' samples.

This clonotype was seen more than once but under ten times. The chain is built from TRBV12-3 or TRBV12-4 and TRBJ1-5; D might be TRBD1 (5 bases). The CDR3 contains 15 residues. V was cut by 2 bases and J by 2 bases, with 10 bases left in between. CDR3 loop: CASSLSGGGNQPQHF. In nucleotides, the CDR3 is TGTGCCAGCAGTTTATCGGGGGGAGGCAATCAGCCCCAGCATTTT.

V is TRBV7-6 and J is TRBJ2-7; D is unclear. CDR3 length: 12 residues. Trimming stripped 5 bases from V and 6 bases from J, with 11 bases between. Germline CDR1 SGHVS, CDR2 FNYEAQ. In DNA, the CDR3 is TGTGCCAGCAGCGCTCCGGGCGCCGAGCAGTACTTC. The encoded protein is CASSAPGAEQYF.

A few counts support this clonotype. The chain uses TRBV14 and TRBJ2-2; maybe TRBD1 (6 bases). Germline V lookup: CDR1 SGHDN, CDR2 FVKESK. The CDR3 is 14 residues long. V gave up 4 bases and J gave up 3 bases, with 9 bases separating them. This CDR3 is CASSRRQDTGELFF. CDR3 DNA: TGTGCCAGCAGCCGCCGACAGGACACCGGGGAGCTGTTTTTT.

This clonotype was counted at least ten times. V usage is TRBV7-2 and J usage is TRBJ2-3; D gene ambiguous. This CDR3 region has 16 residues. Germline V gene lookup returns CDR1 SGHTA and CDR2 FQGNSA. V lost 1 base and J lost 6, with 17 bases in between. CDR3 in amino acids: CASSLDVARVGDTQYF. DNA of the CDR3: TGTGCCAGCAGCTTAGATGTCGCCCGTGTAGGTGATACGCAGTATTTT. Full variable domain (outside the CDR3, taken from reference TRBV7-2 and TRBJ2-3): GAGVSQSPSNKVTEKGKDVELRCDPISGHTALYWYRQSLGQGLEFLIYFQGNSAPDKSGLPSDRFSAERTGGSVSTLTIQRTQQEDSAVYLCASSLDVARVGDTQYFGPGTRLTVL.

V gene TRBV29-1 combines with J gene TRBJ2-5, with TRBD2 identical over 7 bases. Germline CDR1 SQVTM, CDR2 ANQGSEA. The CDR3 covers 13 residues. The trim removed 7 bases at V and 0 bases at J, leaving 5 bases unmatched. The CDR3 sequence: CSERTRYQETQYF. CDR3 coding DNA: TGCAGCGAGAGGACTAGGTACCAAGAGACCCAGTACTTC.

This clonotype came up many times. The rearrangement uses TRBV11-2 and TRBJ2-2; D gene uncertain. CDR1 is SGHAT, CDR2 FQNNGV, per germline. The CDR3 loop spans 14 amino acids. V was trimmed by 0 bases and J by 3 bases, leaving 5 bases between them. CDR3 sequence reads: CASSLEMDTGELFF. As DNA, the CDR3 is TGTGCCAGCAGCTTAGAAATGGACACCGGGGAGCTGTTTTTT.

The J gene is TRBJ1-2, the V gene TRBV7-6; 7 bases are shared with TRBD1. The junction had 8 bases not matched to a gene; V was cut back by 1 base and J by 3 bases. The CDR3 sequence is 16 residues long. Per the germline V gene, CDR1 is SGHVS and CDR2 is FNYEAQ. The CDR3 DNA reads as TGTGCCAGCAGCTTAGGAGGGGGCAAGAGGGACTATGGCTACACCTTC. This gives the protein CASSLGGGKRDYGYTF.

This clonotype was counted only a few times. This sequence joins TRBV12-3 or TRBV12-4 and TRBJ2-3; 15 positions agree with TRBD2. With V trimmed by 3 bases and J by 2 bases, 9 bases remained unmatched. CDR3 length: 19 amino acids. The DNA for the CDR3 is TGTGCCAGCAGTTTGGCTGGGACTAGCGGGGGGCTTATCACAGATACGCAGTATTTT. Translation gives CASSLAGTSGGLITDTQYF.

The chain links TRBV2 to TRBJ1-1; D is undetermined. Germline V gives CDR1 SNHLY, CDR2 FYNNEI. The CDR3 has 14 residues. V was shortened by 5 bases and J by 3 bases, with 13 bases between the two germline ends. CDR3 bases: TGTGCCAGCAGTTACTCGGGAGAGTACACTGAAGCTTTCTTT. This translates into CASSYSGEYTEAFF. Complete variable domain (other parts from reference TRBV2 and TRBJ1-1): EPEVTQTPSHQVTQMGQEVILRCVPISNHLYFYWYRQILGQKVEFLVSFYNNEISEKSEIFDDQFSVERPDGSNFTLKIRSTKLEDSAMYFCASSYSGEYTEAFFGQGTRLTVV.

The genes are TRBV7-2 and TRBJ2-7, with TRBD2 matching over 8 bases. The CDR3 loop spans 13 amino acids. V was clipped by 4 bases and J by 8 bases; unmatched bases: 7. CDR1 is SGHTA, CDR2 FQGNSA, per germline. CDR3 loop: CASSSGVAGKQYF. CDR3 bases: TGTGCCAGCAGCTCGGGGGTAGCGGGGAAGCAGTACTTC.

This clonotype appeared a few times. This chain connects TRBV7-6 to TRBJ1-2; D is possibly TRBD1 (5 bases). The germline CDR1 and CDR2 sequences are SGHVS and FNYEAQ. Trimming took 3 bases from V and 7 from J, leaving 12 bases between them. The CDR3 consists of 13 residues. The CDR3, as DNA: TGTGCCAGCAGCTTCGCCGGGACGTTTGGCTACACCTTC. Its protein product is CASSFAGTFGYTF.

This clonotype turned up a few times. The chain has TRBV29-1 and TRBJ2-1; D is possibly TRBD1 or TRBD2 (6 bases each). The V and J ends lost 7 bases and 7 bases respectively, with 26 bases between them. The CDR3 runs 16 residues. The germline CDR1 and CDR2 sequences are SQVTM and ANQGSEA. The CDR3 DNA reads TGCAGCGCCCACTCTGGGAGGTCAGGGGCTGATAATGAGCAGTTCTTC. Residues: CSAHSGRSGADNEQFF.

This rearrangement joins TRBV7-9 to TRBJ2-1, with D perhaps matching TRBD2 (6 bases). This CDR3 is 17 amino acids long. V was shortened by 4 bases and J by 7 bases, with 23 bases between the two germline ends. The germline gives CDR1 SEHNR, CDR2 FQNEAQ (reference sequence). CDR3: CASSSYRPGIGGNEQFF. The CDR3 region has the DNA TGTGCCAGCAGCTCCTACCGCCCAGGGATAGGAGGGAATGAGCAGTTCTTC.

V and J are TRBV6-5 and TRBJ1-5, with D unclear. Germline V gene lookup returns CDR1 MNHEY and CDR2 SVGAGI. Between the trimmed V and J ends, which lost 6 bases and 6 bases, there was a span of 12 bases. The CDR3 runs 13 residues. CDR3 coding DNA: TGTGCCAGCAGAAAGGATCGGGCTCAGCCCCAGCATTTT. Its protein is CASRKDRAQPQHF.

This clonotype was counted at least ten times. This rearrangement joins TRBV15 to TRBJ1-2; D is undetermined. CDR1 is LNHNV, CDR2 YYDKDF, per germline (reference sequence). V lost 3 bases and J 8 bases, leaving 13 bases between the germline ends. This CDR3 contains 13 residues. This CDR3 reads CATSSRTNQGYTF. As DNA, the CDR3 is TGTGCCACCAGCAGCCGAACAAACCAGGGCTACACCTTC.

The V call is TRBV10-3, the J call TRBJ1-2, with 12 bases aligning to TRBD1. V shed 3 bases and J 0 bases; nucleotides not matched to a gene: 5. The CDR3 runs 17 residues. The germline gives CDR1 ENHRY, CDR2 SYGVKD. Here the CDR3 reads CAISETGTGGTNYGYTF. The CDR3 coding sequence is TGTGCCATCAGTGAAACCGGGACAGGGGGCACTAACTATGGCTACACCTTC.

This clonotype was observed at least ten times. The chain carries TRBV7-2 and TRBJ2-7, with TRBD1 as a possible D gene (5 bases). The germline V and J ends were trimmed by 1 base and 4 bases, with 5 bases remaining between them. The CDR3 sequence is 12 residues long. Per germline, CDR1 SGHTA and CDR2 FQGNSA. The CDR3 here is CASSLGQYEQYF. The CDR3, as DNA: TGTGCCAGCAGCTTAGGACAGTACGAGCAGTACTTC.

This clonotype was counted at least ten times. The rearrangement joins TRBV20-1 to TRBJ2-7; 8 bases are a match to TRBD2. V lost 5 bases, J lost 6 bases, and 12 bases stayed unmatched. Germline CDR1 reads DFQATT; CDR2 reads SNEGSKA (reference sequence). The CDR3 length is 14 residues. CDR3 sequence: CSAPGGERGPEQYF. The CDR3 DNA reads TGCAGTGCTCCGGGAGGGGAGAGGGGCCCCGAGCAGTACTTC.

This clonotype was counted many times. V and J are TRBV5-5 and TRBJ2-4, with TRBD2 identical over 9 bases. V shed 6 bases and J 11 bases; nucleotides not matched to a gene: 18. Per the germline V gene, CDR1 is SGHKS and CDR2 is YYEKEE (reference sequence). This CDR3 comprises 16 residues. In DNA form, the CDR3 reads TGTGCCAGCACCCTGGGGGCTAGCGGGGACTCCATCCTTCAGTACTTC. Translated: CASTLGASGDSILQYF.

J is TRBJ1-1 and V is TRBV15; weak D call: TRBD1 (6 bases). V was trimmed by 0 bases and J by 2 bases, leaving 13 bases between them. CDR1 and CDR2 from the germline V gene are LNHNV and YYDKDF (reference sequence). The CDR3 extends over 16 amino acids. CDR3 residues: CATSRDTGHQNTEAFF. CDR3 nucleotides: TGTGCCACCAGCAGAGATACGGGACACCAAAACACTGAAGCTTTCTTT. Based on the CDR3 plus reference TRBV15 and TRBJ1-1, the full variable domain is DAMVIQNPRYQVTQFGKPVTLSCSQTLNHNVMYWYQQKSSQAPKLLFHYYDKDFNNEADTPDNFQSRRPNTSFCFLDIRSPGLGDTAMYLCATSRDTGHQNTEAFFGQGTRLTVV.

This clonotype occurred a few times. The chain employs TRBV7-3 and TRBJ2-5; D uncertain. Trimming removed 5 bases from V and 5 bases from J, with 9 bases in between. Per germline, CDR1 SGHTA and CDR2 FQGTGA. This CDR3 has 12 residues. CDR3 in DNA: TGTGCCAGCAGCCCTACTGGGGAGACCCAGTACTTC. Translation gives CASSPTGETQYF.

This chain links TRBV5-1 with TRBJ2-7, with D perhaps TRBD1 or TRBD2 (5 bases each). Trimming pared 3 bases from V and 4 bases from J, leaving 14 bases between. There are 14 residues in the CDR3. Germline V CDR1 and CDR2: SGHRS, YFSETQ. CDR3 region: CASSSTGTVYEQYF. The CDR3 nucleotides are TGCGCCAGCAGCTCTACCGGGACGGTATACGAGCAGTACTTC.

A few counts support this clonotype. The chain carries TRBV12-3 or TRBV12-4 and TRBJ1-1; 9 nucleotides align to TRBD1. The V segment lost 7 bases and the J segment 1 base; nucleotides outside the gene matches: 4. The CDR3 totals 14 residues. The CDR3: CASTPGQGNTEAFF. CDR3 nucleotides: TGTGCCAGCACTCCGGGACAGGGGAACACTGAAGCTTTCTTT.